These 27 T cell receptor beta chains were sequenced from one sample in a study of radiotherapy plus CTLA-4 blockade in lung cancer. Sequencing was performed with immunoSEQ multiplex PCR; in TCRdb, only in-frame clones are kept and a portion is missing. The sample shows about 98,000 clones, about 81% of them seen only once. The sample was peripheral blood, taken from a patient treated with radiotherapy plus ipilimumab. Receptors originate from a human donor with non-small cell lung cancer who had a partial response to radiotherapy plus ipilimumab.

With regard to this clone: A far larger clone is one base from this, pointing to a likely read error. The same CDR3 can be traced to other DNA sequences in this sample. V and J are TRBV4-2 and TRBJ2-3; 8 bases fit TRBD2. This CDR3 comprises 16 residues. Germline V lookup: CDR1 LGHNA, CDR2 YNFKEQ. The V segment lost 3 bases and the J segment 3 bases; nucleotides outside the gene matches: 8. CDR3 DNA sequence: TGTGCCAGCAGCCAGGATTGGTCTAGCGGGACAGATACGCAGTATTTT. It codes for CASSQDWSSGTDTQYF.

This clone was seen a single time. The chain is built from TRBV11-3 and TRBJ1-3, with 7 positions matching TRBD1. After removal of 5 bases from V and 3 bases from J, the junction contained 13 bases not matched to a gene. The CDR3 is 17 residues long. Per germline, CDR1 SGHNT and CDR2 YENEEA. This CDR3 is CASSRWDSRTFGNTIYF. The CDR3 DNA reads as TGTGCCAGCAGCAGATGGGACAGTAGAACCTTTGGAAACACCATATATTTT.

The rearrangement uses TRBV27 and TRBJ1-2, with unresolved D. Trimming shortened V by 5 bases and J by 5 bases, and 21 bases separated the two germline ends. This CDR3 is built from 16 residues. Germline V gene sequence: CDR1 MNHEY, CDR2 SMNVEV (reference sequence). CDR3 amino acids: CASSPSPPDSEYGYTF. Here the CDR3 DNA reads TGTGCCAGCAGTCCCTCCCCACCCGACTCAGAGTATGGCTACACCTTC.

The chain recombines TRBV6-6 with TRBJ1-2; D is possibly TRBD1 (6 bases). Germline V gives CDR1 MNHNY, CDR2 SVGAGI (reference sequence). The V gene lost 2 bases and the J gene lost 2 bases, with 12 bases spanning the gap. The CDR3 spans 15 residues. CDR3 nucleotide sequence: TGTGCCAGCAGTTACCCGGGCAGGGGAAACTATGGCTACACCTTC. The encoded protein is CASSYPGRGNYGYTF.

Here the CDR3 reads CAWSTHFGAQETQYF. For the CDR3, the DNA is TGTGCCTGGAGTACCCACTTTGGGGCCCAAGAGACCCAGTACTTC. The chain recombines TRBV30 with TRBJ2-5, with D possibly being TRBD1 (5 bases). Per germline, CDR1 GTSNPN and CDR2 SVGIG (reference sequence). Trimming took off 2 bases at V and 1 base at J, with 14 bases between the two ends. The CDR3 is made up of 15 amino acids. Combining the CDR3 with reference TRBV30 and TRBJ2-5 gives the whole variable domain SQTIHQWPATLVQPVGSPLSLECTVEGTSNPNLYWYRQAAGRGLQLLFYSVGIGQISSEVPQNLSASRPQDRQFILSSKKLLLSDSGFYLCAWSTHFGAQETQYFGPGTRLLVL.

This clone was detected a few times. The V call is TRBV27, the J call TRBJ2-7, with 9 nucleotides matching TRBD2. Unmatched junction bases numbered 5, after V lost 6 bases and J lost 2 bases. The CDR3 is made up of 14 amino acids. The germline V gene encodes CDR1 MNHEY and CDR2 SMNVEV (reference sequence). CDR3 coding DNA: TGTGCCAGCAGCGCCGCTAGCGGGGCCTACGAGCAGTACTTC. Translating gives CASSAASGAYEQYF.

This chain connects TRBV21-1 to TRBJ2-3; the listed D gene, TRBD2, was not tested against the DNA. TRBV21-1 is assigned pseudogene status. The CDR3 is made up of 14 amino acids. The DNA for the CDR3 is TGTGCCAGGCGGACACTAGCGGGAGAAGATACGCAGTATTTT. Protein: CARRTLAGEDTQYF.

The chain carries TRBV30 and TRBJ1-2; no clear D. With 2 bases removed from V and 10 bases from J, the gap between germline ends came to 11 bases. Germline V gives CDR1 GTSNPN, CDR2 SVGIG (reference sequence). This CDR3 has 11 residues. The CDR3 loop reads CAWSLSVDYTF. The CDR3 DNA reads TGTGCCTGGAGTTTGTCGGTAGACTACACCTTC.

The chain has TRBV30 and TRBJ1-5; D perhaps matches TRBD1 (5 bases). Germline CDR1 and CDR2: GTSNPN and SVGIG (reference sequence). V lost 5 bases and J 7 bases, leaving 21 bases between the germline ends. This CDR3 has 15 amino acids. The CDR3 sequence is CAWSHFLDSPQPQHF. CDR3 nucleotide sequence: TGTGCCTGGTCGCACTTCCTCGACAGCCCCCAGCCCCAGCATTTT.

The gene calls are TRBV6-5 and TRBJ2-7; 7 bases are a match to TRBD2. The germline CDR1 and CDR2 sequences are MNHEY and SVGAGI. Unmatched junction bases numbered 2, after V lost 0 bases and J lost 0 bases. The CDR3 has 15 amino acids. This chain's CDR3 is CASSYSSSGSYEQYF. The CDR3 nucleotides read TGTGCCAGCAGTTACTCCTCTAGCGGCTCCTACGAGCAGTACTTC.

About this clone itself: Other DNA sequences in the same sample also yield this CDR3. The chain recombines TRBV7-3 with TRBJ2-7; 11 nucleotides align to TRBD2. Germline lookup yields CDR1 SGHTA and CDR2 FQGTGA. The trim removed 4 bases at V and 2 bases at J, leaving 13 bases unmatched. CDR3 length equals 18 residues. CDR3 amino acids: CASSSQSSGRAKPYEQYF. Here the CDR3 DNA reads TGTGCCAGCAGCTCCCAGAGTAGCGGGAGGGCCAAGCCCTACGAGCAGTACTTC.

The table lists this clone with a count of one. This chain joins TRBV27 and TRBJ1-5; D is uncertain. The CDR3 length is 15 residues. Germline V lookup: CDR1 MNHEY, CDR2 SMNVEV (reference sequence). V was trimmed by 3 bases and J by 2 bases, leaving 11 bases between them. The CDR3 coding sequence is TGTGCCAGCAGTTTGGTTCCACGGGGCAATCAGCCCCAGCATTTT. This gives the protein CASSLVPRGNQPQHF.

The chain uses TRBV5-1 and TRBJ1-4, with D possibly TRBD1 on 6 matching bases. CDR1 and CDR2 from the germline V gene are SGHRS and YFSETQ. V shed 4 bases and J shed 7 bases, with 17 bases lying between them. This CDR3 comprises 15 residues. In DNA form, the CDR3 reads TGCGCCAGCAGCAAGAGGGGGGGGCAAGGTGAAAAACTGTTTTTT. Its translation: CASSKRGGQGEKLFF.

The count of this clone is one. CDR3 nucleotide sequence: TGTGCCAGCAGCCCCCGGGACACCAACACTGAAGCTTTCTTT. Encoded protein: CASSPRDTNTEAFF. This chain joins TRBV9 and TRBJ1-1, with a weak D call TRBD1 (6 bases). V was shortened by 4 bases and J by 2 bases, with 12 bases between the two germline ends. This CDR3 region has 14 residues. From germline, CDR1 is SGDLS and CDR2 YYNGEE.

V is TRBV19 and J is TRBJ2-2; 9 nucleotides align to TRBD1. The V segment lost 6 bases and the J segment 3 bases; nucleotides outside the gene matches: 8. CDR1 and CDR2 from the germline V gene are LNHDA and SQIVND (reference sequence). The CDR3 runs to 16 residues. In nucleotides, the CDR3 is TGTGCCAGTAGACCGACCGGGACAGGGCACACCGGGGAGCTGTTTTTT. Translation: CASRPTGTGHTGELFF.

This sequence joins TRBV11-2 and TRBJ2-5; D call uncertain. The CDR3 is 13 residues long. Trimming cost V 3 bases and J 5 bases, with 10 bases left between them. Germline lookup yields CDR1 SGHAT and CDR2 FQNNGV. The DNA of the CDR3 is TGTGCCAGCAGCTTGTCTAGGTCCGAGACCCAGTACTTC. It yields the protein CASSLSRSETQYF.

The chain employs TRBV10-3 and TRBJ1-1; D remains unclear. The CDR3 sequence is 13 residues long. Between the trimmed V and J ends, which lost 7 bases and 1 base, there was a span of 10 bases. Germline V lookup: CDR1 ENHRY, CDR2 SYGVKD. CDR3 sequence reads: CAINSAGNTEAFF. The CDR3 coding sequence is TGTGCCATCAATAGTGCGGGGAACACTGAAGCTTTCTTT.

This chain uses TRBV25-1 with TRBJ1-1; 8 bases line up with TRBD1. The V gene's germline CDR1 is MGHDK and CDR2 SYGVNS. This CDR3 has 18 residues. Unmatched junction bases numbered 10, after V lost 1 base and J lost 0 bases. The CDR3 sequence: CASSELGRGQGLNTEAFF. CDR3 DNA sequence: TGTGCCAGCAGTGAATTAGGCAGGGGGCAAGGGCTGAACACTGAAGCTTTCTTT.

The rearrangement uses TRBV28 and TRBJ1-2, with D possibly being TRBD1 (6 bases). Between the trimmed V and J ends, which lost 6 bases and 5 bases, there was a span of 13 bases. Looked up from germline, CDR1 is MDHEN and CDR2 is SYDVKM. The CDR3 totals 13 residues. The CDR3 sequence is CASSLGADYGYTF. For the CDR3, the DNA is TGTGCCAGCAGCCTGGGGGCGGATTATGGCTACACCTTC.

The V call is TRBV5-1, the J call TRBJ2-5; TRBD1 matches 8 bases. The trim removed 3 bases at V and 2 bases at J, leaving 3 bases unmatched. Germline V gene data show CDR1 as SGHRS and CDR2 as YFSETQ. The CDR3 runs to 14 residues. The CDR3 here is CASSSQGAQETQYF. As DNA, the CDR3 is TGCGCCAGCAGCTCCCAGGGGGCTCAAGAGACCCAGTACTTC.

The chain employs TRBV2 and TRBJ2-5; tentative D call: TRBD1 (6 bases). The CDR3 is 16 amino acids. Trimming shortened V by 5 bases and J by 5 bases, and 21 bases separated the two germline ends. Germline V gives CDR1 SNHLY, CDR2 FYNNEI. Here the CDR3 reads CASSRGTGQMWETQYF. The CDR3 DNA follows: TGTGCCAGCAGTAGGGGCACCGGACAGATGTGGGAGACCCAGTACTTC.

The chain couples TRBV7-2 to TRBJ1-2; TRBD1 matches 8 bases. This CDR3 comprises 15 residues. The trim removed 0 bases at V and 5 bases at J, leaving 5 bases unmatched. Germline V gene sequence: CDR1 SGHTA, CDR2 FQGNSA. CDR3 sequence (DNA): TGTGCCAGCAGCTTAGCCGGGACAGGCCTATATGGCTACACCTTC. Its protein product is CASSLAGTGLYGYTF.

The J gene is TRBJ1-4, the V gene TRBV5-4, with D hard to call. CDR1 SGHNT and CDR2 YYREEE come from the germline V gene (reference sequence). The V end was cut by 0 bases, the J end by 0 bases, with 9 bases between. CDR3 length: 16 amino acids. The CDR3 loop reads CASSLDPGTTNEKLFF. CDR3 nucleotide sequence: TGTGCCAGCAGCTTGGACCCGGGGACAACTAATGAAAAACTGTTTTTT.

The chain carries TRBV10-1 and TRBJ2-1; 9 bases line up with TRBD2. Per the germline V gene, CDR1 is WNHNN and CDR2 is SYGVQD (reference sequence). The ends lost 3 bases at V and 9 bases at J; junction bases unmatched: 9. CDR3 length equals 15 residues. CDR3 region: CASSDRLAGDGEQFF. CDR3 bases: TGCGCCAGCAGTGATAGATTAGCGGGAGATGGTGAGCAGTTCTTC.

As for this clone: Relative to the germline gene, one junction end is altered; a read error may explain this. The CDR3 region is CASSTQGLAGRGHF. Here the CDR3 DNA reads TGTGCCAGCAGTACGCAGGGACTAGCGGGCCGGGGACATTTT. This rearrangement joins TRBV28 to TRBJ2-3; 12 bases map to TRBD2. The CDR3 extends over 14 amino acids. Germline CDR1 is MDHEN and CDR2 is SYDVKM.

This chain uses TRBV5-4 with TRBJ1-2; 9 nucleotides line up with TRBD1. Unmatched junction bases numbered 8, after V lost 2 bases and J lost 6 bases. Germline CDR1 and CDR2: SGHNT and YYREEE (reference sequence). This CDR3 comprises 15 residues. The CDR3 protein is CASSFGQGRIDGYTF. CDR3 DNA sequence: TGTGCCAGCAGCTTCGGACAGGGGCGTATTGATGGCTACACCTTC.

This clone showed up just a few times. The gene calls are TRBV28 and TRBJ2-3; the match to TRBD2 covers 11 bases. V lost 4 bases, J lost 2 bases, and 14 bases stayed unmatched. CDR3 length equals 19 residues. The V gene's germline CDR1 is MDHEN and CDR2 SYDVKM. The CDR3 region is CASSSVPGLAESTTDTQYF. The CDR3, as DNA: TGTGCCAGCAGTTCCGTCCCGGGACTAGCGGAGTCAACCACAGATACGCAGTATTTT.